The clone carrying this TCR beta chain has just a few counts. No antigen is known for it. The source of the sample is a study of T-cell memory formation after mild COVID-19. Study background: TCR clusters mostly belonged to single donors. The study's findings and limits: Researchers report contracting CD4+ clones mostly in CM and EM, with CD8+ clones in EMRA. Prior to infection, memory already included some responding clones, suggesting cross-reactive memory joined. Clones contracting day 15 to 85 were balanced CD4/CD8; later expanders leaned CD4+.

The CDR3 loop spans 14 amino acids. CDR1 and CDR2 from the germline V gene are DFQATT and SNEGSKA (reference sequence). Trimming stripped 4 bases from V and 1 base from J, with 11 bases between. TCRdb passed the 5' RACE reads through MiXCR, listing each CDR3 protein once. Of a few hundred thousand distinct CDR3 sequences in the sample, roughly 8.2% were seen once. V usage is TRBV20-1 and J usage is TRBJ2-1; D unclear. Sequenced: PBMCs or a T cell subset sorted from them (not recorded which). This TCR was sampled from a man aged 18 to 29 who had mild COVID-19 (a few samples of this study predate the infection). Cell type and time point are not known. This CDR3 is CSANHPQSYNEQFF. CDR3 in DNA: TGCAGTGCTAACCACCCTCAGTCCTACAATGAGCAGTTCTTC.